The clone carrying this TCR beta chain has more than one count but fewer than ten. No antigen is known for it. The PCR employed 60 Vbeta primers together with 13 Jbeta primers. Sequencing was performed with immunoSEQ multiplex PCR; in TCRdb, only in-frame clones are kept and a portion is missing. Of approximately 190,000 clones in the sample, 73% are singletons; the top ten hold approximately 2%. The donors, nominally healthy at sampling, likely had unrecorded immune exposures. These data belong to a study of cytomegalovirus exposure and HLA in healthy donors. Overall study context: Samples from HLA-typed donors yielded 65 million to 90 million unique TCRs in an early data release. Whole-study findings and limits: Follow-up analysis seemed to connect common viral pathogens with several of the most significant clusters identified. Analyzed later, most CMV-associated TCR beta chains appeared HLA-restricted.

CDR3 length: 14 amino acids. CDR1 is SQVTM and CDR2 is ANQGSEA in the germline V gene. V was pared by 3 bases and J by 5 bases, with 16 bases between. Sequenced sample: PBMCs. V and J are TRBV29-1 and TRBJ1-2; no clear D gene. The source of this sequence is a woman younger than 45 in good health and CMV-seronegative. For the CDR3, the DNA is TGCAGCGTTGATTCTAAAGGGAGGGAATATGGCTACACCTTC. It codes for CSVDSKGREYGYTF.